This entry features one T cell receptor beta chain sequence. The sample belongs to a study of control samples from healthy donors and cancer patients. Here immunoSEQ multiplex PCR was the method, and the copy in TCRdb shows in-frame clones only, minus some. This sample carries 150,000 or so clones, 90% to 95% of them seen once, and the ten largest clones take roughly 5.5%. In germline, CDR1 is SEHNR, CDR2 FQNEAQ (reference sequence). V lost 1 base and J lost 10, with 7 bases in between. This CDR3 spans 11 amino acids. The J gene is TRBJ1-1, the V gene TRBV7-9, with D unresolved. The sample comprised blood. This TCR was recovered from a man younger than 35 in good health. CDR3 protein: CASSLDEVAFF. The CDR3 region has the DNA TGTGCCAGCAGCTTAGATGAGGTAGCTTTCTTT. Using reference TRBV7-9 and TRBJ1-1 for the parts outside the CDR3, the full variable domain is DTGVSQNPRHKITKRGQNVTFRCDPISEHNRLYWYRQTLGQGPEFLTYFQNEAQLEKSRLLSDRFSAERPKGSFSTLEIQRTEQGDSAMYLCASSLDEVAFFGQGTRLTVV.